These T cell receptor beta chains were read from a single sample in a study of T cells in localized non-small cell lung cancer. Produced via immunoSEQ multiplex PCR; TCRdb's table is partial and in-frame only. Among 50,000 to 60,000 clones listed, around nine tenths were seen once. Source: PBMCs, taken before any cancer treatment. These receptors were obtained from a female donor with stage II lung adenocarcinoma. CDR3s include the opening cysteine and the closing phenylalanine or tryptophan. A D gene is named only where the DNA matches it firmly.

J gene,V gene,D gene,CDR3 DNA,CDR3 protein
TRBJ1-1,TRBV18,TRBD1,TGTGCCAGCTCACCGGACAGGGGTCGGGCTGAAGCTTTCTTT,CASSPDRGRAEAFF
TRBJ2-5,TRBV2,TRBD1,TGTGCCAGCAAGGAAGAGACAGGGTACCGGGAGACCCAGTACTTC,CASKEETGYRETQYF
TRBJ2-3,TRBV10-3,TRBD1,TGTGCCATCAGTGAGGCTACGACAGGGAACCCAGATACGCAGTATTTT,CAISEATTGNPDTQYF
TRBJ2-7,TRBV18,-,TGTGCCAGCTCTTCATTTGGTGCCGATTTCGAGCAGTACTTC,CASSSFGADFEQYF
TRBJ2-1,TRBV11-2,-,TGTGCCAGCAGCTTAGTCCAGGGCCGCAATGAGCAGTTCTTC,CASSLVQGRNEQFF
TRBJ1-2,TRBV6-6,TRBD1,TGTGCCAGCAGTCCGCGGGACAGGAGGAACTATGGCTACACCTTC,CASSPRDRRNYGYTF
TRBJ1-4,TRBV6-1,TRBD1,TGTGCCAGCAGTGCAAGACAGGGAAGCGAAAAACTGTTTTTT,CASSARQGSEKLFF
TRBJ1-1,TRBV19,TRBD1,TGTGCCAGTAAGGTCGGACAGGGCTCGGTGAGCACTGAAGCTTTCTTT,CASKVGQGSVSTEAFF
TRBJ1-2,TRBV5-4,-,TGTGCCAGCAGCCAAGATGTAAGGGGGGCGACCTATGGCTACACCTTC,CASSQDVRGATYGYTF
TRBJ1-2,TRBV5-5,-,TGTGCCAGCAGCTACGGTTCATCCTATGGCTACACCTTC,CASSYGSSYGYTF
TRBJ2-5,TRBV30,-,TGTGCCTGGGGCGACGGACAGCTAGAGACCCAGTACTTC,CAWGDGQLETQYF
TRBJ1-4,TRBV19,TRBD1,TGTGCCACCAACTCCGGGACAGGGGCAACTAATGAAAAACTGTTTTTT,CATNSGTGATNEKLFF
TRBJ2-7,TRBV7-9,-,TGTGCCAGCACAAAGGGATCCGAGAGGGGTACCTACGAGCAGTACTTC,CASTKGSERGTYEQYF
TRBJ1-3,TRBV23-1,TRBD1,TGCGCCAGTCTAAGCAGGACAGGGACTTCTGGAAACACCATATATTTT,CASLSRTGTSGNTIYF
TRBJ1-1,TRBV19,-,TGTGCCAGTAGCCCAGGAGGGGGGCGGACTGAAGCTTTCTTT,CASSPGGGRTEAFF
TRBJ1-2,TRBV5-6,-,TGTGCCAGCAGCTTGGCCAAAGGGGGGACTTCTAACTATGGCTACACCTTC,CASSLAKGGTSNYGYTF
TRBJ2-5,TRBV9,TRBD2,TGTGCCAGCAGCGTAGGGTCTAGCGGGGAAGTCGCGACCCAGTACTTC,CASSVGSSGEVATQYF
TRBJ2-3,TRBV20-1,-,TGCAGTGCTATTTATACGCAGTATTTT,CSAIYTQYF
TRBJ1-1,TRBV5-1,-,TGCGCCAGCAGCTTCACTGCCTTAGGGCCAGGGAACACTGAAGCTTTCTTT,CASSFTALGPGNTEAFF
TRBJ1-5,TRBV12-5,TRBD1,TGTGCTAGTGGCCCTGGGACAGGCAAAACCAATCAGCCCCAGCATTTT,CASGPGTGKTNQPQHF
TRBJ2-3,TRBV5-4,-,TGTGCCAGCAGCTTGGGATGGAGGTCCACAGATACGCAGTATTTT,CASSLGWRSTDTQYF